A single T cell receptor beta chain is shown here with its context. This entry comes from a study of blood T cell repertoires in COVID-19. In the study overall: The analysed material was cDNA or gDNA that came from T cells, B-cell-depleted T cells, or PBMCs.

In the original processing: Amplification with reference gene primers provided the estimates of nucleated cell counts. Here immunoSEQ multiplex PCR was the method, and the copy in TCRdb shows in-frame clones only, minus some. D and trimming come from the DNA, and the V and J calls and clone size come from that table. The repertoire holds hundreds of thousands of clones, 75% to 90% seen once, with 1.4% in the top ten. The sequence was collected from a woman aged 25 to 39 with active or convalescent COVID-19. The sample was peripheral blood.

This chain's CDR3 is CASSYLAGGETQYF. Written as DNA, the CDR3 is TGTGCCAGCAGCTATTTAGCGGGAGGGGAGACCCAGTACTTC. The chain couples TRBV5-4 to TRBJ2-5; 11 bases line up with TRBD2. This CDR3 has 14 residues. V was pared by 3 bases and J by 5 bases, with 3 bases of the junction left unmatched. Germline V CDR1 and CDR2: SGHNT, YYREEE (reference sequence).